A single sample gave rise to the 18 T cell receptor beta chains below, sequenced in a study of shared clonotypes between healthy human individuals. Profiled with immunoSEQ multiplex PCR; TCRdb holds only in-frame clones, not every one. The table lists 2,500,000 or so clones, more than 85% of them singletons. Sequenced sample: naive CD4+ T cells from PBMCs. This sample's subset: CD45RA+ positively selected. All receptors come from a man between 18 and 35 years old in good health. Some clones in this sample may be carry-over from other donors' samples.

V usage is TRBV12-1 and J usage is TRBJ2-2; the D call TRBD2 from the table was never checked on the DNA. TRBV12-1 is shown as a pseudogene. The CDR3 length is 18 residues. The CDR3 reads CASSQLTGLAGKPGELFF. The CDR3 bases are TGTGCCAGCAGCCAACTAACCGGACTAGCGGGAAAACCCGGGGAGCTGTTTTTT.

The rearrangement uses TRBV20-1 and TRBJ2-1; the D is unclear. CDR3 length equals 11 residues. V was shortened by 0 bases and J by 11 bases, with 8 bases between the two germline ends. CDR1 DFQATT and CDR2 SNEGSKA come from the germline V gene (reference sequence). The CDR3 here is CSAREGNKQFF. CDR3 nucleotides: TGCAGTGCTAGAGAAGGCAACAAGCAGTTCTTC.

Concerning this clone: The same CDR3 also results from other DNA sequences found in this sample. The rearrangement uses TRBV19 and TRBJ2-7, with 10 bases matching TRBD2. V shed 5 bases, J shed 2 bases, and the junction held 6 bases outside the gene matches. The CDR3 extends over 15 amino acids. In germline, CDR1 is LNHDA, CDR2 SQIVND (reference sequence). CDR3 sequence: CASSLRTSGTYEQYF. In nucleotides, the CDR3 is TGTGCCAGTAGTCTTAGGACTAGCGGAACCTACGAGCAGTACTTC.

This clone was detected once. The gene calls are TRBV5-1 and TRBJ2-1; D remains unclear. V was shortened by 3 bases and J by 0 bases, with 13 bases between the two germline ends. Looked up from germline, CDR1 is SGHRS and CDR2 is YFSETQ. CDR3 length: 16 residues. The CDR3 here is CASSWQGIRSYNEQFF. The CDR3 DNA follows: TGCGCCAGCAGCTGGCAAGGGATCCGCTCCTACAATGAGCAGTTCTTC.

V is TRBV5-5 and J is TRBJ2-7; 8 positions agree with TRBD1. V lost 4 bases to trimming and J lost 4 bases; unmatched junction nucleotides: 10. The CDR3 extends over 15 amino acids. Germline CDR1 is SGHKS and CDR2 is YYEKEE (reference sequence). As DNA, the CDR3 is TGTGCCAGCAGCCTAGACCAGGGGGCTATATACGAGCAGTACTTC. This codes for CASSLDQGAIYEQYF.

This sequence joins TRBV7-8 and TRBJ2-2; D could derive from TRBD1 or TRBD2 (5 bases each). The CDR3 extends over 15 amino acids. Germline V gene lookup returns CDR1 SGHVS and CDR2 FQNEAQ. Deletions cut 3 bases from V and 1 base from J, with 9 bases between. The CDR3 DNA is TGTGCCAGCAGCTTCCGGGACCAGAACACCGGGGAGCTGTTTTTT. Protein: CASSFRDQNTGELFF. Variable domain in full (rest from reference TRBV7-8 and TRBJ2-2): GAGVSQSPRYKVAKRGQDVALRCDPISGHVSLFWYQQALGQGPEFLTYFQNEAQLDKSGLPSDRFFAERPEGSVSTLKIQRTQQEDSAVYLCASSFRDQNTGELFFGEGSRLTVL.

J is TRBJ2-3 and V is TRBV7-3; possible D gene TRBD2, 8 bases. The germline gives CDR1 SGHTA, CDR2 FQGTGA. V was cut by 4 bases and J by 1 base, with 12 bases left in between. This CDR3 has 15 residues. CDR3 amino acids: CASSYSGTGTDTQYF. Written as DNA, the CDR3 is TGTGCCAGCAGCTATAGCGGGACAGGCACAGATACGCAGTATTTT. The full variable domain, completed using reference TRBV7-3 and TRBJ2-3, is GAGVSQTPSNKVTEKGKYVELRCDPISGHTALYWYRQSLGQGPEFLIYFQGTGAADDSGLPNDRFFAVRPEGSVSTLKIQRTERGDSAVYLCASSYSGTGTDTQYFGPGTRLTVL.

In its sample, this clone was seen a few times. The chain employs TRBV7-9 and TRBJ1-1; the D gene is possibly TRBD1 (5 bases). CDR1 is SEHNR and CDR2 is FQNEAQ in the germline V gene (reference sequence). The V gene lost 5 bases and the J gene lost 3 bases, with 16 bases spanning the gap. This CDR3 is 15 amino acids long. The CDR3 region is CASSRVGGGDTEAFF. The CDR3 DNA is TGTGCCAGCAGCCGAGTAGGCGGAGGGGACACTGAAGCTTTCTTT.

CDR3 amino acids: CASSPRRGPQETQYF. The CDR3 DNA reads as TGTGCCAGCAGCCCCCGCAGGGGGCCCCAAGAGACCCAGTACTTC. This chain joins TRBV7-3 and TRBJ2-5; 8 nucleotides agree with TRBD1. Germline V gene lookup returns CDR1 SGHTA and CDR2 FQGTGA. V dropped 5 bases and J dropped 1; count of bases not matched to a gene: 6. The CDR3 loop spans 15 amino acids.

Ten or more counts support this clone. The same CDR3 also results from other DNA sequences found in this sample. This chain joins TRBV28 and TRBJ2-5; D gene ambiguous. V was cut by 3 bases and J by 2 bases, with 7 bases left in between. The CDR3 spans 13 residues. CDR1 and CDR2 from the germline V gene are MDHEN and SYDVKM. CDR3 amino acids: CASSLRRQETQYF. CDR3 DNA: TGTGCCAGCAGTTTGCGGCGACAAGAGACCCAGTACTTC. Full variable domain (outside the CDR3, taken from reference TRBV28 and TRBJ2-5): DVKVTQSSRYLVKRTGEKVFLECVQDMDHENMFWYRQDPGLGLRLIYFSYDVKMKEKGDIPEGYSVSREKKERFSLILESASTNQTSMYLCASSLRRQETQYFGPGTRLLVL.

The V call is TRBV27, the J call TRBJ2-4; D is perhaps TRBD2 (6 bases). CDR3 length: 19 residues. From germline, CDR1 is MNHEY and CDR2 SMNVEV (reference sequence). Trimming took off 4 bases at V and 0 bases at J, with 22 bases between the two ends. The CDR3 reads CASSSVAANRGLAKNIQYF. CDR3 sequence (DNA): TGTGCCAGCAGTTCGGTAGCGGCAAACCGGGGCCTAGCCAAAAACATTCAGTACTTC.

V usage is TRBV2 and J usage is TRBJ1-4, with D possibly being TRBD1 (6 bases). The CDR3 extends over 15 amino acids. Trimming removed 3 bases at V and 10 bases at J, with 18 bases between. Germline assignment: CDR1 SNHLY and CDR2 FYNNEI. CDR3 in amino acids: CASSELRTAVGKLFF. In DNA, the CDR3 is TGTGCCAGCAGTGAGTTACGGACAGCGGTGGGAAAACTGTTTTTT. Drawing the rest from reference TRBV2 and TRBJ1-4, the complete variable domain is EPEVTQTPSHQVTQMGQEVILRCVPISNHLYFYWYRQILGQKVEFLVSFYNNEISEKSEIFDDQFSVERPDGSNFTLKIRSTKLEDSAMYFCASSELRTAVGKLFFGSGTQLSVL.

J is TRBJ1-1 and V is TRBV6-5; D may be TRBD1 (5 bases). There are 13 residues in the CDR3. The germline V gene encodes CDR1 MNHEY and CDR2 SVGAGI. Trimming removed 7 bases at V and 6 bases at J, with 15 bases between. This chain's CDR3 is CASTSRGSAEAFF. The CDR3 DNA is TGTGCCAGCACCTCGAGGGGTAGCGCTGAAGCTTTCTTT.

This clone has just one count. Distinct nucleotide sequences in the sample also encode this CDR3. The CDR3 reads CASSVDGGSYNEQFF. The CDR3 nucleotides are TGTGCCAGCAGCGTAGATGGCGGCTCCTACAATGAGCAGTTCTTC. This chain links TRBV9 with TRBJ2-1; D remains unclear. The germline gives CDR1 SGDLS, CDR2 YYNGEE. Trimming took 0 bases from V and 0 from J, leaving 7 bases between them. This CDR3 spans 15 amino acids. Variable domain in full (rest from reference TRBV9 and TRBJ2-1): DSGVTQTPKHLITATGQRVTLRCSPRSGDLSVYWYQQSLDQGLQFLIQYYNGEERAKGNILERFSAQQFPDLHSELNLSSLELGDSALYFCASSVDGGSYNEQFFGPGTRLTVL.

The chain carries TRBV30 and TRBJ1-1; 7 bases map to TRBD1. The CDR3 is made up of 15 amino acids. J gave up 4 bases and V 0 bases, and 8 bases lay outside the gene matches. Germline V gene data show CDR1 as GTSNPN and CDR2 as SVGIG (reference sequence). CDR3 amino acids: CAWSVLGGRATEAFF. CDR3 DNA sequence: TGTGCCTGGAGTGTACTAGGGGGCAGGGCCACTGAAGCTTTCTTT.

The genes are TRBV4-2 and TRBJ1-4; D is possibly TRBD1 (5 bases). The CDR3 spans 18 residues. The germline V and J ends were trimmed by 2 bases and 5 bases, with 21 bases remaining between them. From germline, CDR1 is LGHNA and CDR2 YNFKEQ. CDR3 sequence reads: CASSQPSGGSLSNEKLFF. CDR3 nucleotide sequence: TGTGCCAGCAGCCAACCGTCCGGGGGATCACTCTCGAATGAAAAACTGTTTTTT.

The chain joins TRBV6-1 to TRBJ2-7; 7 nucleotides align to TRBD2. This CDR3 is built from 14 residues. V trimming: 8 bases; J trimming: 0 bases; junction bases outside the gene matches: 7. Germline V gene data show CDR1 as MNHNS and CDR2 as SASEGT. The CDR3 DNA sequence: TGTGCCAGCGCAACGGGGAGGGGCTCCTACGAGCAGTACTTC. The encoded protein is CASATGRGSYEQYF.

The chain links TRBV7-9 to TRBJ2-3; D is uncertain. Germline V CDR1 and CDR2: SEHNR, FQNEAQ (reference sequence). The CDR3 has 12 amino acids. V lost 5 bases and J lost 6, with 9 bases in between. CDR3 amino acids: CASSRSSDTQYF. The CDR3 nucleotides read TGTGCCAGCAGCCGATCTTCGGATACGCAGTATTTT.